The TCR beta chain under discussion was sequenced for a study of blood T cell repertoires in COVID-19. Overall study context: Sites in the United States, Italy and Spain provided acute and convalescent COVID-19 samples.

CDR3 length equals 14 residues. Germline V gives CDR1 LNHDA, CDR2 SQIVND (reference sequence). V gave up 4 bases and J gave up 4 bases, with 8 bases separating them. The method was immunoSEQ multiplex PCR; TCRdb's version includes in-frame clones alone and lacks a portion of them. The sample records just under 350,000 clones, about nine tenths being singletons. The gene calls are TRBV19 and TRBJ2-6, with D tentatively TRBD2 (6 bases). Sample: peripheral blood. This TCR was sampled from a woman in her 70s with COVID-19, enrolled during active disease. This CDR3 reads CASSTGVGANVLTF. The CDR3, as DNA: TGTGCCAGTAGTACGGGGGTAGGGGCCAACGTCCTGACTTTC.